Below are 24 T cell receptor beta chains sequenced from a single sample in a study of blood T cell repertoires in COVID-19. Only in-frame clones appear in the TCRdb table, and some are missing; sequencing was by immunoSEQ multiplex PCR. This sample has over 130,000 clones, with approximately 78% found just once. The sequenced sample was peripheral blood. Every receptor here comes from a woman older than 75 with acute or convalescent COVID-19.

This clone was counted once. This rearrangement joins TRBV19 to TRBJ1-4; TRBD1 matches 7 bases. This CDR3 contains 16 residues. Germline-derived CDR1 and CDR2 are LNHDA and SQIVND (reference sequence). V lost 4 bases to trimming and J lost 5 bases; unmatched junction nucleotides: 10. DNA for the CDR3: TGTGCCAGTAGTAGGACCCGGGGACAGCGAAATGAAAAACTGTTTTTT. This sequence encodes CASSRTRGQRNEKLFF.

The chain carries TRBV18 and TRBJ1-1; TRBD1 is a possible D gene (5 bases). V lost 4 bases and J lost 1, with 7 bases in between. CDR3 size: 13 residues. In germline, CDR1 is KGHSH, CDR2 LQKENI. The chain's CDR3 is CASSLTGNTEAFF. DNA of the CDR3: TGTGCCAGCTCACTTACAGGGAACACTGAAGCTTTCTTT. Based on the CDR3 plus reference TRBV18 and TRBJ1-1, the full variable domain is NAGVMQNPRHLVRRRGQEARLRCSPMKGHSHVYWYRQLPEEGLKFMVYLQKENIIDESGMPKERFSAEFPKEGPSILRIQQVVRGDSAAYFCASSLTGNTEAFFGQGTRLTVV.

This sequence joins TRBV20-1 and TRBJ2-1; the match to TRBD2 covers 9 bases. The length of the CDR3 is 16 residues. Germline CDR1 and CDR2: DFQATT and SNEGSKA (reference sequence). With 6 bases clipped from V and 4 bases from J, the junction kept 13 bases outside the gene matches. The CDR3 DNA follows: TGCAGTGCCAGTAAGGGACTAGCCACTTTTTACAATGAGCAGTTCTTC. Its protein product is CSASKGLATFYNEQFF.

This clone was counted between two and nine times. The rearrangement links TRBV28 to TRBJ2-5, with 9 bases fitting TRBD1. This CDR3 comprises 18 residues. The germline gives CDR1 MDHEN, CDR2 SYDVKM. The ends lost 5 bases at V and 5 bases at J; junction bases unmatched: 18. CDR3 DNA: TGTGCCAGCAGTCTCACCGGGACAGGGTATTTCGGCTCTGAGACCCAGTACTTC. It yields the protein CASSLTGTGYFGSETQYF.

V is TRBV6-6 and J is TRBJ1-4; 8 nucleotides agree with TRBD1. The junction had 0 bases not matched to a gene; V was cut back by 2 bases and J by 4 bases. The germline V gene has CDR1 MNHNY and CDR2 SVGAGI (reference sequence). The CDR3 covers 14 residues. The CDR3, as DNA: TGTGCCAGCAGTTACACAGGGGGTAATGAAAAACTGTTTTTT. Its translation is CASSYTGGNEKLFF.

This clone was recorded only once. CDR3 coding DNA: TGTGCCAGCAGTGAATTATACGAGCAGTACTTC. Translated: CASSELYEQYF. The chain has TRBV6-1 and TRBJ2-7; D call uncertain. The length of the CDR3 is 11 residues. Trimming left V 2 bases short and J 4 bases short, with 3 bases between. In germline, CDR1 is MNHNS, CDR2 SASEGT.

This chain joins TRBV27 and TRBJ2-3; D remains ambiguous. The germline CDR1 and CDR2 sequences are MNHEY and SMNVEV (reference sequence). The CDR3 spans 14 residues. The ends were cut back, 6 bases at V and 2 bases at J, with 12 bases in the middle. CDR3 DNA: TGTGCCAGCAGCCTAGGAGCCTCCACAGATACGCAGTATTTT. Its translation: CASSLGASTDTQYF.

The chain employs TRBV2 and TRBJ1-5; 8 bases are a match to TRBD1. This CDR3 is 15 amino acids long. The J segment lost 3 bases and the V segment lost 6 bases, leaving 7 bases of the junction unmatched. The V gene's germline CDR1 is SNHLY and CDR2 FYNNEI. Written as DNA, the CDR3 is TGTGCCAGCAGCCGGGACAGGAGGGCCAATCAGCCCCAGCATTTT. Amino acids: CASSRDRRANQPQHF.

The rearrangement joins TRBV5-6 to TRBJ2-1; 9 bases are shared with TRBD1. This CDR3 spans 16 amino acids. Per the germline V gene, CDR1 is SGHDT and CDR2 is YYEEEE. V was pared by 4 bases and J by 4 bases, with 9 bases of the junction left unmatched. This CDR3 reads CASSLSRDRDYNEQFF. As DNA, the CDR3 is TGTGCCAGCAGCCTATCCCGGGACAGGGATTACAATGAGCAGTTCTTC.

This chain connects TRBV3-1 (or the pseudogene TRBV3-2) to TRBJ2-7; D is possibly TRBD2 (6 bases). In germline, CDR1 is LGHDT, CDR2 YNNKEL (reference sequence). The germline V and J ends were trimmed by 0 bases and 4 bases, with 25 bases remaining between them. The CDR3 length is 19 residues. CDR3 nucleotide sequence: TGTGCCAGCAGCCAAGACCCCACGGTGACCGGGACTCCCTATTACGAGCAGTACTTC. This sequence encodes CASSQDPTVTGTPYYEQYF.

This rearrangement joins TRBV7-2 to TRBJ1-6; D is possibly TRBD1 (6 bases). The germline gives CDR1 SGHTA, CDR2 FQGNSA. This CDR3 comprises 14 residues. The ends were cut back, 5 bases at V and 8 bases at J, with 13 bases in the middle. DNA for the CDR3: TGTGCCAGCAGCCAACGTCACAGGGATTCACCCCTCCACTTT. Encoded protein: CASSQRHRDSPLHF.

This chain links TRBV4-1 with TRBJ2-7; TRBD2 matches at 11 bases. The V segment lost 3 bases and the J segment 1 base; nucleotides outside the gene matches: 5. CDR1 MGHRA and CDR2 YSYEKL come from the germline V gene. The CDR3 has 16 residues. The CDR3 DNA reads TGCGCCAGCAGCCATCAACTAGCGGGAGCTTCCTACGAGCAGTACTTC. This sequence encodes CASSHQLAGASYEQYF.

The count of this clone is one. This chain uses TRBV19 with TRBJ2-5; 12 nucleotides align to TRBD2. CDR3 length: 15 residues. In germline, CDR1 is LNHDA, CDR2 SQIVND (reference sequence). The V segment lost 7 bases and the J segment 2 bases; nucleotides outside the gene matches: 5. CDR3 region: CASMRTSGEQETQYF. The CDR3 DNA reads TGTGCCAGTATGAGGACTAGCGGGGAACAAGAGACCCAGTACTTC.

The rearrangement uses TRBV5-4 and TRBJ1-1; D call uncertain. There are 13 residues in the CDR3. V was shortened by 2 bases and J by 5 bases, with 10 bases between the two germline ends. Germline loops: CDR1 SGHNT, CDR2 YYREEE (reference sequence). The CDR3 DNA sequence: TGTGCCAGCAGCTTACCCCCAGGTACTGAAGCTTTCTTT. This gives the protein CASSLPPGTEAFF.

This clone was counted once. This sequence joins TRBV5-6 and TRBJ1-5; D unclear. The V end lost 1 base, the J end lost 3 bases, and 2 bases lay between the germline ends. This CDR3 has 12 residues. CDR1 and CDR2 from the germline V gene are SGHDT and YYEEEE. DNA for the CDR3: TGTGCCAGCAGCTTGCTCAATCAGCCCCAGCATTTT. Translating gives CASSLLNQPQHF.

The V gene is TRBV11-2, the J gene TRBJ2-6; 12 bases map to TRBD2. The V and J ends lost 8 bases and 4 bases, in that order; junction bases with no gene match: 6. The CDR3 consists of 16 residues. Germline loops: CDR1 SGHAT, CDR2 FQNNGV. The CDR3 DNA sequence: TGTGCCAGCGGCGGACTAGCGGGAATAGGGGCCAACGTCCTGACTTTC. Protein: CASGGLAGIGANVLTF.

This chain connects TRBV5-6 to TRBJ2-5, with D maybe TRBD2 (6 bases). Germline CDR1 reads SGHDT; CDR2 reads YYEEEE. The V end lost 1 base, the J end lost 9 bases, and 10 bases lay between the germline ends. The CDR3 totals 12 residues. CDR3 sequence: CASSLSGGPQYF. DNA of the CDR3: TGTGCCAGCAGCTTGTCAGGAGGGCCCCAGTACTTC.

This clone was observed a handful of times. V is TRBV18 and J is TRBJ2-5; 7 positions match TRBD1. Germline V gives CDR1 KGHSH, CDR2 LQKENI. V shed 6 bases, J shed 0 bases, and the junction held 7 bases outside the gene matches. The CDR3 is 15 residues long. CDR3 in amino acids: CASSPSDRHQETQYF. The CDR3 DNA follows: TGTGCCAGCTCTCCTTCGGACAGGCACCAAGAGACCCAGTACTTC.

The rearrangement uses TRBV6-5 and TRBJ1-5; D gene uncertain. V lost 7 bases and J lost 3, with 7 bases in between. The CDR3 length is 12 residues. Germline V CDR1 and CDR2: MNHEY, SVGAGI. The CDR3, as DNA: TGTGCCAGCACAGGATACAATCAGCCCCAGCATTTT. Translated: CASTGYNQPQHF.

The chain carries TRBV19 and TRBJ2-7; D not certain. Germline V CDR1 and CDR2: LNHDA, SQIVND (reference sequence). Trimming took off 0 bases at V and 3 bases at J, with 6 bases between the two ends. The CDR3 sequence is 13 residues long. The CDR3 bases are TGTGCCAGTAGTATAGAGCTAAACTACGAGCAGTACTTC. Protein: CASSIELNYEQYF.

This rearrangement joins TRBV7-9 to TRBJ1-2; D unclear. Trimming took 0 bases from V and 8 from J, leaving 7 bases between them. The germline CDR1 and CDR2 sequences are SEHNR and FQNEAQ (reference sequence). CDR3 length: 12 amino acids. CDR3 DNA sequence: TGTGCCAGCAGCTTAGCGCTCGGGGGCTACACCTTC. It codes for CASSLALGGYTF.

The chain employs TRBV2 and TRBJ2-2, with D unresolved. V was shortened by 0 bases and J by 8 bases, with 7 bases between the two germline ends. Germline assignment: CDR1 SNHLY and CDR2 FYNNEI. The CDR3 loop spans 13 amino acids. The CDR3, as DNA: TGTGCCAGCAGTGAAGCTAGAAGTGGGGAGCTGTTTTTT. It specifies CASSEARSGELFF.

V is TRBV5-8 and J is TRBJ2-3; 10 bases map to TRBD1. The junction had 5 bases not matched to a gene; V was cut back by 4 bases and J by 3 bases. Germline V gene lookup returns CDR1 SGHTS and CDR2 YDEGEE. CDR3 length equals 15 residues. CDR3 nucleotides: TGTGCCAGCAGCGCTGGACAGGGGGAAACAGATACGCAGTATTTT. It translates to CASSAGQGETDTQYF.

The chain employs TRBV27 and TRBJ2-3; 7 nucleotides agree with TRBD2. The CDR3 is made up of 16 amino acids. Germline V gives CDR1 MNHEY, CDR2 SMNVEV (reference sequence). J lost 6 bases, V lost 5 bases, and 14 bases had no gene match. The CDR3 loop is CASSPGTVRAGDTQYF. The CDR3 DNA reads TGTGCCAGCAGTCCCGGGACCGTCCGAGCGGGGGATACGCAGTATTTT.